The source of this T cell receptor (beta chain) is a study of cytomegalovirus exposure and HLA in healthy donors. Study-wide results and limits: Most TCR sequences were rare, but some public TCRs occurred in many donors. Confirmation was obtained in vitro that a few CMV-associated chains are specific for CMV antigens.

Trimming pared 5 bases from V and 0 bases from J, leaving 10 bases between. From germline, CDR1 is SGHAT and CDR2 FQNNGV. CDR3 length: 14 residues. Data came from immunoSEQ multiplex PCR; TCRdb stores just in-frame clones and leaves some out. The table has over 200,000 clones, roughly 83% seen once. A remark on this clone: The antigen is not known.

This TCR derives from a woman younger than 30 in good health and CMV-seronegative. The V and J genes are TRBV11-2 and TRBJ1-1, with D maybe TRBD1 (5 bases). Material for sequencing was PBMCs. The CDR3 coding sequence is TGTGCCAGCAGCCATCAGGGCCTGAACACTGAAGCTTTCTTT. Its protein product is CASSHQGLNTEAFF.